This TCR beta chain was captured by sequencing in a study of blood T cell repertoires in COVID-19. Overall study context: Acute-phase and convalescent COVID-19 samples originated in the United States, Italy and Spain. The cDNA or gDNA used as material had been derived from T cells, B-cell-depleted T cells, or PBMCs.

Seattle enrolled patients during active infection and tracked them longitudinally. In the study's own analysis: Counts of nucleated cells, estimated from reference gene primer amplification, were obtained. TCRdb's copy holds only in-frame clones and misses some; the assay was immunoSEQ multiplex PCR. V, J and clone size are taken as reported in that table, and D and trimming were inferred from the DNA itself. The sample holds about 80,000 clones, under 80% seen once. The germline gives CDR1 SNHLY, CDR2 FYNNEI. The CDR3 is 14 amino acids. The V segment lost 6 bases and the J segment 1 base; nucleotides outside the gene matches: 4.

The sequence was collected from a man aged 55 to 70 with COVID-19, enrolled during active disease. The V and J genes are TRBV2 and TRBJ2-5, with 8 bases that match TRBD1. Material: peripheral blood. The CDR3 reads CASSLQGAQETQYF. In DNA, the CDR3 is TGTGCCAGCAGCCTTCAGGGGGCCCAAGAGACCCAGTACTTC.